The 31 T cell receptor beta chains in this list originate from one sample, sequenced in a study of blood T cell repertoires in COVID-19. Method: immunoSEQ multiplex PCR; TCRdb's copy keeps in-frame clones and lacks some. The sample holds a few hundred thousand clones, approximately 89% seen once. Input material: peripheral blood. The receptors were gathered from a woman between 55 and 75 years old with COVID-19, enrolled during active disease.

The chain uses TRBV7-9 and TRBJ2-7; 8 bases align to TRBD2. The CDR3 is made up of 17 amino acids. Germline V gives CDR1 SEHNR, CDR2 FQNEAQ (reference sequence). The V segment lost 4 bases and the J segment 2 bases; nucleotides outside the gene matches: 13. In nucleotides, the CDR3 is TGTGCCAGCAGCTCACCACCTATGGTAGCGGGAACCTACGAGCAGTACTTC. This sequence encodes CASSSPPMVAGTYEQYF.

The chain couples TRBV7-7 to TRBJ2-6; D uncertain. In germline, CDR1 is SSHAT, CDR2 FNYEAQ (reference sequence). There are 13 residues in the CDR3. CDR3 amino acids: CASRPVGANVLTF. The CDR3, as DNA: TGTGCTAGCCGCCCGGTAGGGGCCAACGTCCTGACTTTC.

The chain links TRBV4-2 to TRBJ2-7; tentatively, D is TRBD1 (5 bases). From germline, CDR1 is LGHNA and CDR2 YNFKEQ. The ends were cut back, 0 bases at V and 5 bases at J, with 8 bases in the middle. This CDR3 has 13 residues. For the CDR3, the DNA is TGTGCCAGCAGCCAAGAACCCAGGGACGAGCAGTACTTC. Protein sequence: CASSQEPRDEQYF.

V gene TRBV19 combines with J gene TRBJ2-7; a weak D match, TRBD2 (5 bases). V dropped 2 bases and J dropped 1 base, with 6 bases sitting between them. Germline CDR1 is LNHDA and CDR2 is SQIVND (reference sequence). The CDR3 totals 13 residues. The CDR3: CASSITGSYEQYF. In DNA form, the CDR3 reads TGTGCCAGTAGTATAACGGGATCCTACGAGCAGTACTTC.

The chain combines TRBV5-8 with TRBJ1-1; D gene unclear. In germline, CDR1 is SGHTS, CDR2 YDEGEE. This CDR3 is 13 amino acids long. Trimming removed 4 bases at V and 0 bases at J, with 7 bases between. CDR3 DNA: TGTGCCAGCAGCGTGAGGTTGAACACTGAAGCTTTCTTT. It translates to CASSVRLNTEAFF.

The CDR3 sequence is CASSQLLGQGRFSPLHF. The CDR3 region has the DNA TGCGCCAGCAGCCAACTATTGGGACAGGGAAGGTTTTCACCCCTCCACTTT. The rearrangement joins TRBV4-1 to TRBJ1-6; TRBD1 aligns across 9 bases. Germline V gene sequence: CDR1 MGHRA, CDR2 YSYEKL. V lost 2 bases and J lost 9; bases outside the gene matches: 11. The length of the CDR3 is 17 residues.

The chain links TRBV7-2 to TRBJ1-6; D is undetermined. Germline CDR1 is SGHTA and CDR2 is FQGNSA. This CDR3 region has 13 residues. With 4 bases removed from V and 11 bases from J, the gap between germline ends came to 12 bases. The CDR3 DNA follows: TGTGCCAGCAGCTCCTTGCTAGAGGCACCCCTCCACTTT. Translated, it gives CASSSLLEAPLHF.

This clone was seen a single time. The V and J genes are TRBV10-3 and TRBJ2-7; D is possibly TRBD2 (5 bases). CDR3 length equals 13 residues. Trimming took off 7 bases at V and 0 bases at J, with 10 bases between the two ends. Per the germline V gene, CDR1 is ENHRY and CDR2 is SYGVKD. In nucleotides, the CDR3 is TGTGCCATCAAGGAGGAAAGCTCCTACGAGCAGTACTTC. Translated: CAIKEESSYEQYF.

The chain links TRBV5-6 to TRBJ2-3; no clear D. CDR1 SGHDT and CDR2 YYEEEE come from the germline V gene. The CDR3 length is 14 residues. Trimming removed 0 bases at V and 0 bases at J, with 5 bases between. The DNA of the CDR3 is TGTGCCAGCAGCTTGGGTCTTAGCACAGATACGCAGTATTTT. Amino acid sequence: CASSLGLSTDTQYF.

The chain couples TRBV6-6 to TRBJ1-1; a weak D match, TRBD1 (6 bases). In germline, CDR1 is MNHNY, CDR2 SVGAGI (reference sequence). The CDR3 loop spans 15 amino acids. V lost 0 bases and J lost 5, with 13 bases in between. The CDR3 loop is CASSYSRGQGTEAFF. The CDR3 DNA sequence: TGTGCCAGCAGTTACTCGCGGGGGCAGGGGACTGAAGCTTTCTTT.

This clone was observed a handful of times. V is TRBV4-2 and J is TRBJ1-4, with 7 nucleotides matching TRBD1. This CDR3 has 16 residues. In germline, CDR1 is LGHNA, CDR2 YNFKEQ. V lost 2 bases, J lost 11 bases, and 14 bases stayed unmatched. The DNA for the CDR3 is TGTGCCAGCAGCCAAAATGAGAGACAGGGTAACGGGAAACTGTTTTTT. This gives the protein CASSQNERQGNGKLFF.

The genes are TRBV11-2 and TRBJ2-1, with 11 bases lining up with TRBD2. CDR1 is SGHAT, CDR2 FQNNGV, per germline. Trimming removed 5 bases from V and 4 bases from J; junction bases left unmatched: 13. The CDR3 length is 18 residues. CDR3 loop: CASSGGWASGGRYNEQFF. As DNA, the CDR3 is TGTGCCAGCAGCGGTGGGTGGGCTAGCGGGGGGAGGTACAATGAGCAGTTCTTC.

This CDR3 is CASSGPGEKLFF. CDR3 nucleotide sequence: TGTGCCAGCAGCGGTCCGGGGGAAAAACTGTTTTTT. The chain combines TRBV5-6 with TRBJ1-4, with unresolved D. The CDR3 sequence is 12 residues long. Germline CDR1 is SGHDT and CDR2 is YYEEEE. Trimming removed 4 bases from V and 8 bases from J, with 9 bases in between.

The genes are TRBV2 and TRBJ2-1, with D maybe TRBD1 (5 bases). Trimming took 2 bases from V and 9 from J, leaving 17 bases between them. The CDR3 contains 15 residues. CDR1 and CDR2 (germline): SNHLY, FYNNEI. As DNA, the CDR3 is TGTGCCAGCAGTGAATGTCAGGGTAGCCGGTGTGAGCAGTTCTTC. This encodes CASSECQGSRCEQFF.

The chain combines TRBV4-2 with TRBJ2-5; the match to TRBD1 covers 8 bases. This CDR3 contains 19 residues. The germline gives CDR1 LGHNA, CDR2 YNFKEQ. With V trimmed by 3 bases and J by 5 bases, 20 bases remained unmatched. In DNA, the CDR3 is TGTGCCAGCAGCCATAACCCAGGGGGCAAATTGGGTGTCGGGGAGACCCAGTACTTC. Translating it yields CASSHNPGGKLGVGETQYF.

CDR3 nucleotides: TGTGCCAGCAGCTCAACAGGGAGAACTAATGAAAAACTGTTTTTT. Translation: CASSSTGRTNEKLFF. This rearrangement joins TRBV5-5 to TRBJ1-4, with D maybe TRBD1 (6 bases). The V end was cut by 3 bases, the J end by 1 base, with 10 bases between. The CDR3 runs to 15 residues. CDR1 is SGHKS and CDR2 is YYEKEE in the germline V gene (reference sequence).

In its sample, this clone was seen once. The rearrangement links TRBV30 to TRBJ1-1, with a tentative D call TRBD1 (5 bases). V lost 7 bases and J lost 10, with 13 bases in between. The CDR3 has 10 amino acids. The germline gives CDR1 GTSNPN, CDR2 SVGIG (reference sequence). The DNA of the CDR3 is TGTGCCTCCCAGGGAAGGGGAGCTTTCTTT. This gives the protein CASQGRGAFF.

DNA for the CDR3: TGTGCCAGCAGCTCCCGACTAGCGGGGGGGCATGAGACCCAGTACTTC. It specifies CASSSRLAGGHETQYF. The chain has TRBV7-8 and TRBJ2-5; 14 positions agree with TRBD2. This CDR3 contains 16 residues. Germline V gene sequence: CDR1 SGHVS, CDR2 FQNEAQ. V lost 4 bases to trimming and J lost 5 bases; unmatched junction nucleotides: 6.

V usage is TRBV18 and J usage is TRBJ1-4; TRBD1 agrees at 7 bases. Germline V lookup: CDR1 KGHSH, CDR2 LQKENI. V shed 0 bases, J shed 6 bases, and the junction held 4 bases outside the gene matches. The CDR3 runs to 15 residues. The CDR3 DNA follows: TGTGCCAGCTCACCACCCGACAGGGTGGATGAAAAACTGTTTTTT. It translates to CASSPPDRVDEKLFF.

The rearrangement links TRBV5-5 to TRBJ2-7; TRBD1 might be the D (5 bases). The CDR3 totals 14 residues. The V end lost 7 bases, the J end lost 1 base, and 15 bases lay between the germline ends. CDR1 is SGHKS and CDR2 is YYEKEE in the germline V gene (reference sequence). In DNA form, the CDR3 reads TGTGCCAGCTCCTTACTAACAGGATCCTACGAGCAGTACTTC. Residues: CASSLLTGSYEQYF.

The chain joins TRBV28 to TRBJ1-4; D may be TRBD1 (5 bases). The CDR3 consists of 15 residues. Germline loops: CDR1 MDHEN, CDR2 SYDVKM. V dropped 5 bases and J dropped 3 bases, with 13 bases sitting between them. CDR3 region: CASSPHGAANEKLFF. The CDR3 region has the DNA TGTGCCAGCAGTCCCCATGGGGCCGCTAATGAAAAACTGTTTTTT. Full variable domain (rest looked up from reference TRBV28 and TRBJ1-4): DVKVTQSSRYLVKRTGEKVFLECVQDMDHENMFWYRQDPGLGLRLIYFSYDVKMKEKGDIPEGYSVSREKKERFSLILESASTNQTSMYLCASSPHGAANEKLFFGSGTQLSVL.

The chain recombines TRBV19 with TRBJ1-5, with 7 nucleotides matching TRBD1. Trimming cost V 9 bases and J 6 bases; bases outside gene matches: 8. This CDR3 contains 13 residues. Germline V CDR1 and CDR2: LNHDA, SQIVND (reference sequence). CDR3 loop: CASEGGQGQPQHF. CDR3 coding DNA: TGTGCCAGCGAAGGGGGCCAGGGTCAGCCCCAGCATTTT.

The chain is built from TRBV18 and TRBJ1-3; D remains unclear. The V and J ends lost 3 bases and 0 bases respectively, with 15 bases between them. The CDR3 length is 17 residues. Germline V gene data show CDR1 as KGHSH and CDR2 as LQKENI. CDR3 region: CASSPTQAISSGNTIYF. In nucleotides, the CDR3 is TGTGCCAGCTCACCTACGCAGGCAATTTCCTCTGGAAACACCATATATTTT. The full variable domain, rest sourced from reference TRBV18 and TRBJ1-3, is NAGVMQNPRHLVRRRGQEARLRCSPMKGHSHVYWYRQLPEEGLKFMVYLQKENIIDESGMPKERFSAEFPKEGPSILRIQQVVRGDSAAYFCASSPTQAISSGNTIYFGEGSWLTVV.

This clone was recorded once. V gene TRBV7-2 combines with J gene TRBJ2-5; 9 bases are a match to TRBD2. Germline V gives CDR1 SGHTA, CDR2 FQGNSA. CDR3 length: 15 residues. The junction had 6 bases not matched to a gene; V was cut back by 2 bases and J by 5 bases. The CDR3 is CASSLWTSAAETQYF. CDR3 DNA sequence: TGTGCCAGCAGCTTATGGACTAGCGCGGCGGAGACCCAGTACTTC.

This clone was counted at least ten times. The chain has TRBV4-1 and TRBJ1-6, with D unresolved. This CDR3 contains 18 residues. Deletions cut 0 bases from V and 2 bases from J, with 14 bases between. Germline CDR1 reads MGHRA; CDR2 reads YSYEKL. CDR3 nucleotides: TGCGCCAGCAGCCAAGATTTGGGAGGACGGACCTATAATTCACCCCTCCACTTT. It is translated as CASSQDLGGRTYNSPLHF.

This chain uses TRBV28 with TRBJ2-1; 8 nucleotides agree with TRBD2. This CDR3 contains 18 residues. With V trimmed by 5 bases and J by 4 bases, 16 bases remained unmatched. The germline gives CDR1 MDHEN, CDR2 SYDVKM. The CDR3 DNA follows: TGTGCCAGCAGTACACCCTTAGCACTGGCGGGGGGATACAATGAGCAGTTCTTC. Its protein product is CASSTPLALAGGYNEQFF. Supplemented by reference TRBV28 and TRBJ2-1, the full variable domain reads DVKVTQSSRYLVKRTGEKVFLECVQDMDHENMFWYRQDPGLGLRLIYFSYDVKMKEKGDIPEGYSVSREKKERFSLILESASTNQTSMYLCASSTPLALAGGYNEQFFGPGTRLTVL.

This sequence joins TRBV19 and TRBJ2-3, with a weak D call TRBD2 (6 bases). CDR1 and CDR2 from the germline V gene are LNHDA and SQIVND (reference sequence). The CDR3 contains 15 residues. Trimming pared 7 bases from V and 0 bases from J, leaving 14 bases between. CDR3 coding DNA: TGTGCCAGTACTGGGGGGTACGCTAGCACAGATACGCAGTATTTT. Its protein is CASTGGYASTDTQYF.

V and J are TRBV5-1 and TRBJ1-3; 7 positions match TRBD1. This CDR3 has 14 amino acids. Looked up from germline, CDR1 is SGHRS and CDR2 is YFSETQ. Losses at the gene ends were 4 bases for V and 7 bases for J; bases not matched to a gene: 8. Here the CDR3 DNA reads TGCGCCAGCAGCGGCGGGACAGTTGGGAACACCATATATTTT. Protein product: CASSGGTVGNTIYF.

The rearrangement joins TRBV5-6 to TRBJ1-1; a possible D gene is TRBD1 (6 bases). Germline V gene data show CDR1 as SGHDT and CDR2 as YYEEEE. This CDR3 spans 13 amino acids. With 0 bases removed from V and 8 bases from J, the gap between germline ends came to 11 bases. This CDR3 reads CASSLGRGREAFF. The CDR3 DNA is TGTGCCAGCAGCTTGGGCAGGGGACGGGAAGCTTTCTTT.

This chain uses TRBV10-2 with TRBJ2-7, with TRBD1 matching over 7 bases. Germline lookup yields CDR1 WSHSY and CDR2 SAAADI. The CDR3 consists of 15 residues. The J segment lost 2 bases and the V segment lost 5 bases, leaving 9 bases of the junction unmatched. In DNA form, the CDR3 reads TGCGCCAGCAGTTCCCCGGGACAGAACCCCTACGAGCAGTACTTC. Translating gives CASSSPGQNPYEQYF.

This clone appeared once. V and J are TRBV7-2 and TRBJ2-2, with 7 bases lining up with TRBD1. CDR3 length equals 16 residues. V shed 1 base and J 5 bases; nucleotides not matched to a gene: 7. Germline-derived CDR1 and CDR2 are SGHTA and FQGNSA. CDR3 loop: CASSLGGKGATGELFF. CDR3 nucleotides: TGTGCCAGCAGCTTAGGTGGAAAGGGGGCAACCGGGGAGCTGTTTTTT.